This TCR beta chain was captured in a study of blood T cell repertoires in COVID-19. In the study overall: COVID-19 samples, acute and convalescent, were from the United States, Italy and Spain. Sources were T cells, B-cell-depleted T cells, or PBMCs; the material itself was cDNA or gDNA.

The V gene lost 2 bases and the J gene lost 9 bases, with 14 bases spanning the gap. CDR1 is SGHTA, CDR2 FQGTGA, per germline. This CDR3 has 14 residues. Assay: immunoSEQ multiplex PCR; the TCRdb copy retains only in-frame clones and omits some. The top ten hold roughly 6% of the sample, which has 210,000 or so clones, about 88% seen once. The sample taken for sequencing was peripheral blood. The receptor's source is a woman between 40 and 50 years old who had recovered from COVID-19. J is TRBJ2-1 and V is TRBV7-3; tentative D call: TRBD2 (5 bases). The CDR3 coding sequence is TGTGCCAGCAGCTTATCCAGCATAGCGTCTGAGCAGTTCTTC. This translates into CASSLSSIASEQFF.